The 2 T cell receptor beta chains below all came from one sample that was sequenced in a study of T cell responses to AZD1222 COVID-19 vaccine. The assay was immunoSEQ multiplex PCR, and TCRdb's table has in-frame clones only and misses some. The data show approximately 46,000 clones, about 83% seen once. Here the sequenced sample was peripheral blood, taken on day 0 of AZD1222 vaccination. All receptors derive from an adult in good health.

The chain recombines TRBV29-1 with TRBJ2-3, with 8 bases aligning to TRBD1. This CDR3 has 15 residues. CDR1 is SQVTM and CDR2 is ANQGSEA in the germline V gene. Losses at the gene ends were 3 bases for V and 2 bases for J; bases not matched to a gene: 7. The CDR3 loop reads CSVEAPGQVTDTQYF. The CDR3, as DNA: TGCAGCGTTGAGGCCCCGGGACAGGTCACAGATACGCAGTATTTT.

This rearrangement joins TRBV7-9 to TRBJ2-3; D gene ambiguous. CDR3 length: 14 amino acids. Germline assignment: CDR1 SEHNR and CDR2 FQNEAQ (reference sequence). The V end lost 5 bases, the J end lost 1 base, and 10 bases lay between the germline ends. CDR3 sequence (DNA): TGTGCCAGCAGCCTAGACGGTCGCACAGATACGCAGTATTTT. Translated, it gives CASSLDGRTDTQYF. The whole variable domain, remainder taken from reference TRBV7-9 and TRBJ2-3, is DTGVSQNPRHKITKRGQNVTFRCDPISEHNRLYWYRQTLGQGPEFLTYFQNEAQLEKSRLLSDRFSAERPKGSFSTLEIQRTEQGDSAMYLCASSLDGRTDTQYFGPGTRLTVL.